This T cell receptor (beta chain) derives from a study of shared clonotypes between healthy human individuals. This CDR3 comprises 13 residues. Per the germline V gene, CDR1 is MGHRA and CDR2 is YSYEKL. The V end lost 2 bases, the J end lost 3 bases, and 8 bases lay between the germline ends. Naive CD8 cells, CD45RO-negative and positively selected for CCR7, excluded terminally differentiated effector memory CD45RA+ cells. Clones were sequenced by immunoSEQ multiplex PCR, and TCRdb holds only the in-frame ones, with some missing. The sample holds around 2,100,000 clones, about 94% seen once. The sample taken for sequencing was naive CD8+ T cells sorted from blood. The chain has TRBV4-1 and TRBJ2-7; D may be TRBD2 (6 bases). This receptor was identified in a man younger than 30 in good health. Here the CDR3 reads CASSQPGVYEQYF. The CDR3 DNA follows: TGCGCCAGCAGCCAACCGGGGGTCTACGAGCAGTACTTC.